These T cell receptor beta chains were read from a single sample in a study of blood T cell repertoires in COVID-19. Clones were read by immunoSEQ multiplex PCR, and TCRdb kept only the in-frame ones, dropping some. The sample has about 220,000 clones, roughly 88% seen once. The sample consisted of peripheral blood. These receptors came from a man over 45 with active or convalescent COVID-19. The CDR3 runs from the conserved cysteine through the conserved F or W. The order of the fields is J gene, V gene, clone size, D gene, CDR3 DNA, CDR3 protein. D genes are given only for firm matches. The size field is filled for only some rows; it gives once, few, many or a size class.

>TRBJ1-3|TRBV6-5|few|TRBD1
TGTGCCAGCAGACCAGGGGGCTATTCAGGAAACACCATATATTTT
CASRPGGYSGNTIYF
>TRBJ1-1|TRBV7-2|.|TRBD1
TGTGCCAGCAGCTCCAGACAGGGCGCTGAAGCTTTCTTT
CASSSRQGAEAFF
>TRBJ2-5|TRBV15|.|TRBD2
TGTGCCACCAGCGTTGCATGGGGTAGCGGGGGGGGAGAGACCCAGTACTTC
CATSVAWGSGGGETQYF
>TRBJ2-1|TRBV7-6|.|TRBD2
TGTGCCAGCAGCGCAGCTAGCGGGAGGCTAGGTGAGCAGTTCTTC
CASSAASGRLGEQFF
>TRBJ1-5|TRBV28|.|TRBD1
TGTGCCAGCAGTTTGACCCAGGACAGGGGGGTCCGGCCCCAGCATTTT
CASSLTQDRGVRPQHF
>TRBJ2-1|TRBV6-5|.|TRBD2
TGTGCCAGTAAACTAGCGGCAAACTCCTACAATGAGCAGTTCTTC
CASKLAANSYNEQFF
>TRBJ1-3|TRBV18|once|.
TGTGCCAGCTCACCACTCCCCGTCCCTGGAAACACCATATATTTT
CASSPLPVPGNTIYF
>TRBJ1-5|TRBV3-1/TRBV3-2|few|.
TGTGCCAGCGGGTCCGGAAACCGACGGCACTATAGCAATCAGCCCCAGCATTTT
CASGSGNRRHYSNQPQHF
>TRBJ1-1|TRBV19|.|TRBD1
TGTGCCAGTAGTATTAGGACAGGGAACACTGAAGCTTTCTTT
CASSIRTGNTEAFF
>TRBJ2-2|TRBV13|few|.
TGTGCCAGCAGCCCCCAGGGGGGTACCGGGGAGCTGTTTTTT
CASSPQGGTGELFF
>TRBJ2-3|TRBV19|.|.
TGTGCCAGTAGTATAGCCGCAGATACGCAGTATTTT
CASSIAADTQYF
>TRBJ2-1|TRBV6-6|.|.
TGTGCCAGCAGTCCGATTGAACTTCCCTCCTACAATGAGCAGTTCTTC
CASSPIELPSYNEQFF
>TRBJ2-7|TRBV6-1|few|TRBD1
TGTGCCAGCAGTGTCGCCGGGACAGGTACATTCTACGAGCAGTACTTC
CASSVAGTGTFYEQYF
>TRBJ2-7|TRBV29-1|.|TRBD2
TGCAGCGTTGGACCTCGCGGGAGCTCCTACGAGCAGTACTTC
CSVGPRGSSYEQYF
>TRBJ2-5|TRBV5-1|.|.
TGCGCCAGCAGATTACTTCAAGAGACCCAGTACTTC
CASRLLQETQYF
>TRBJ1-4|TRBV18|.|.
TGTGCCAGCTCTCCTCTTAGGGGAAGGCTTAATGAAAAACTGTTTTTT
CASSPLRGRLNEKLFF
>TRBJ1-4|TRBV2|.|.
TGTGCCAGCAGTGCAGAGGGCACAACTAATGAAAAACTGTTTTTT
CASSAEGTTNEKLFF
>TRBJ1-1|TRBV10-3|.|.
TGTGCCATACAGGGTCAGAACACTGAAGCTTTCTTT
CAIQGQNTEAFF
>TRBJ1-4|TRBV2|.|TRBD1
TGTGCCACCTCGACAGGGGGAGAAAAACTGTTTTTT
CATSTGGEKLFF
>TRBJ2-2|TRBV19|.|.
TGTGCCAGTAGTAACGCCTTTACAGGGTACACCGGGGAGCTGTTTTTT
CASSNAFTGYTGELFF
>TRBJ1-1|TRBV11-3|.|TRBD1
TGTGCCAGCAGCCCGACGACAGGGGGCGAAGCTTTCTTT
CASSPTTGGEAFF